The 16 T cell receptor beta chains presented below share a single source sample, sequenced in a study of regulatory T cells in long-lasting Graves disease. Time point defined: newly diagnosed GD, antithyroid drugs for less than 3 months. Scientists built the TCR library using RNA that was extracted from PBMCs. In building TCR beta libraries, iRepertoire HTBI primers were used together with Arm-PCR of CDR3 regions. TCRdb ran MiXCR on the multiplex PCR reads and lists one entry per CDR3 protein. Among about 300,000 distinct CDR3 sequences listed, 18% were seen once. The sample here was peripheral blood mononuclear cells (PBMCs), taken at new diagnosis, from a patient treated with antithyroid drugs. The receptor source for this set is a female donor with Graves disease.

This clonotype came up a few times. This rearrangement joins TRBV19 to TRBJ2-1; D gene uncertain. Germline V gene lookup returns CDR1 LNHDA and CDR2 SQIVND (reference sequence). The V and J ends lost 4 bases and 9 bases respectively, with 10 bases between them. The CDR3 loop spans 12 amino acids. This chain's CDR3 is CASSTSVTEQFF. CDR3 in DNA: TGTGCCAGTAGTACGTCAGTCACTGAGCAGTTCTTC.

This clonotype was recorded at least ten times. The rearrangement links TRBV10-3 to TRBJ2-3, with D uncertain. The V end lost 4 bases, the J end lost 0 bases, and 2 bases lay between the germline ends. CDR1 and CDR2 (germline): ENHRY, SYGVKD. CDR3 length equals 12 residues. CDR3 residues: CAISGSTDTQYF. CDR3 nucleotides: TGTGCCATCAGTGGCAGCACAGATACGCAGTATTTT.

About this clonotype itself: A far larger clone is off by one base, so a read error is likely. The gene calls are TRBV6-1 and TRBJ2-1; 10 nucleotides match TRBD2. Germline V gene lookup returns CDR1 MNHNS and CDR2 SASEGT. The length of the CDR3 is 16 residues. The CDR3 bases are TGTGCCAGCAGCTTCCTCACTAGCGGGAACTTCAATAAGCAGTTCTTC. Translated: CASSFLTSGNFNKQFF.

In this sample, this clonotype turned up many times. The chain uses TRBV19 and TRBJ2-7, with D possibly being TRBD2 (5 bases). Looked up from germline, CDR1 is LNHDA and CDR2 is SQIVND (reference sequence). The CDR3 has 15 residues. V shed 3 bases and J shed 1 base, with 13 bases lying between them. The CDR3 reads CASSMDSPSSYEQYF. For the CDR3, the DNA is TGTGCCAGTAGTATGGACTCGCCTAGTTCCTACGAGCAGTACTTC. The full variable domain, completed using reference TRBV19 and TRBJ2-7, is DGGITQSPKYLFRKEGQNVTLSCEQNLNHDAMYWYRQDPGQGLRLIYYSQIVNDFQKGDIAEGYSVSREKKESFPLTVTSAQKNPTAFYLCASSMDSPSSYEQYFGPGTRLTVT.

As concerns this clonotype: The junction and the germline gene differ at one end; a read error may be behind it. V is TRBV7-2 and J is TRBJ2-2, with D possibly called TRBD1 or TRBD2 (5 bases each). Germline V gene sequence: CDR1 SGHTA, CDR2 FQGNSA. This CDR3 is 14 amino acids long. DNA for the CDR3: TGTGCCAGCAGCCCTACCGGGGCAGCCGGCGAGCTGTTTTTT. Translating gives CASSPTGAAGELFF.

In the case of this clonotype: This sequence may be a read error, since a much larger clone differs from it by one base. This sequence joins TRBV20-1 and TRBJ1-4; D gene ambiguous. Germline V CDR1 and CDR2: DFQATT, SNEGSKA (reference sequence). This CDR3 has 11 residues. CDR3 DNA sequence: TGTGGTTGTGCAACTAATGAAAAACCGTTTTTT. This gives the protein CGCATNEKPFF.

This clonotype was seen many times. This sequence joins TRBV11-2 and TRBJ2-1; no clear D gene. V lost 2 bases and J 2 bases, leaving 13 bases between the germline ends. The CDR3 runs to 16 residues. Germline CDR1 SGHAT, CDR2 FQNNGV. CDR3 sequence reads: CASSLHPSVAYNEQFF. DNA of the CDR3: TGTGCCAGCAGCTTACATCCCAGCGTAGCCTACAATGAGCAGTTCTTC.

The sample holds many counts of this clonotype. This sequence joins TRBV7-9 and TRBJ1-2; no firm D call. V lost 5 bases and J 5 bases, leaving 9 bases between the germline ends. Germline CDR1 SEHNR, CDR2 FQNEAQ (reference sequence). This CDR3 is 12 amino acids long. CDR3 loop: CASSPPKYGYTF. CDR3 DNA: TGTGCCAGCAGCCCTCCAAAGTATGGCTACACCTTC.

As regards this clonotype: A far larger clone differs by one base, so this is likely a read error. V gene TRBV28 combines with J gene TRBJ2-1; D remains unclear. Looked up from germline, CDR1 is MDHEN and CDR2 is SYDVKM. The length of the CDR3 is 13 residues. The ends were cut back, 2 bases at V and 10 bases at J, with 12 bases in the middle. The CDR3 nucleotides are TGTGCCAGCAGTTTAATAAGCTCCTACGAGCAGTTCTTC. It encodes CASSLISSYEQFF.

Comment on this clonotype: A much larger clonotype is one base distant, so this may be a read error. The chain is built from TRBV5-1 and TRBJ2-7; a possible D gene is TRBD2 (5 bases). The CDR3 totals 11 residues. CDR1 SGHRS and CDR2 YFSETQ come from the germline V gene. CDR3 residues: CVSSIGSEQYF. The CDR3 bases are TGCGTCAGCAGCATAGGGAGCGAGCAGTACTTC.

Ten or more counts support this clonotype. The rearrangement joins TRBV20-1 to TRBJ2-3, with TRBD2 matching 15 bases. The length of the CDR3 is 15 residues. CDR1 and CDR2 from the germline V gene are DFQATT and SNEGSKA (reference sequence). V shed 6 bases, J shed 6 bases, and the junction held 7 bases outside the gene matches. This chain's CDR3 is CSAYGTSGRYDTQYF. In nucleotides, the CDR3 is TGCAGTGCCTACGGGACTAGCGGGAGGTACGATACGCAGTATTTT.

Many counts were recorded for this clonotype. The CDR3 nucleotides are TGTGCCAGCAGCTTAAACCTCGCGGCGACCCAGTACTTC. It yields the protein CASSLNLAATQYF. V and J are TRBV11-1 and TRBJ2-5; D is undetermined. The CDR3 has 13 residues. Between the trimmed V and J ends, which lost 2 bases and 7 bases, there was a span of 11 bases. Germline V gene data show CDR1 as SGHAT and CDR2 as FQDESV (reference sequence).

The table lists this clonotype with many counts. The CDR3 DNA follows: TGTGCCAGCAGATTCAACCCGGGACAGGGGGCAAGGGAGCAGTACTTC. Its translation is CASRFNPGQGAREQYF. The gene calls are TRBV27 and TRBJ2-7; 12 positions match TRBD1. The germline V gene has CDR1 MNHEY and CDR2 SMNVEV (reference sequence). The CDR3 contains 16 residues. V lost 6 bases, J lost 7 bases, and 13 bases stayed unmatched.

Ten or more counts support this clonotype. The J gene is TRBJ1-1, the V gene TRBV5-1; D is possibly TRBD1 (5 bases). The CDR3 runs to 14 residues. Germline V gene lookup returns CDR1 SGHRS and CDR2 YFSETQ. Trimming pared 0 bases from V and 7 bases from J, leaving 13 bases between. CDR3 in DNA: TGCGCCAGCAGCTTGGAGGGGATCGGGGTTGAAGCTTTCTTT. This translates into CASSLEGIGVEAFF. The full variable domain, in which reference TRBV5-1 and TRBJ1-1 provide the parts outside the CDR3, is KAGVTQTPRYLIKTRGQQVTLSCSPISGHRSVSWYQQTPGQGLQFLFEYFSETQRNKGNFPGRFSGRQFSNSRSEMNVSTLELGDSALYLCASSLEGIGVEAFFGQGTRLTVV.

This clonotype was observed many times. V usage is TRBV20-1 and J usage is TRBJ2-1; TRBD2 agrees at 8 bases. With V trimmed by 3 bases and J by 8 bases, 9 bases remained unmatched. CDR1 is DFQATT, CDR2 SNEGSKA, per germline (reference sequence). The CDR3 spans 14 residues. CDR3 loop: CSASSREAVDEQFF. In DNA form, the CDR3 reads TGCAGTGCTAGCTCGCGGGAGGCGGTCGATGAGCAGTTCTTC.

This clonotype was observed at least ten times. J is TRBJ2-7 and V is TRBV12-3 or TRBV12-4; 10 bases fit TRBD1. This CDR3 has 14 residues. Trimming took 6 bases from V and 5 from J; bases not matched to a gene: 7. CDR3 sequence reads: CASSPRDRGNEQYF. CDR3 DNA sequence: TGTGCCAGCAGCCCCCGGGACAGGGGAAACGAGCAGTACTTC.